The 20 T cell receptor beta chains in this list originate from one sample, sequenced in a study of blood T cell repertoires in COVID-19. Assay used: immunoSEQ multiplex PCR; TCRdb lists only in-frame clones, some missing. The profile shows about 180,000 clones, about 81% of them singletons. The sequenced sample consisted of peripheral blood. Receptors were obtained from a woman older than 75 with COVID-19, enrolled during active disease.

This sequence joins TRBV7-3 and TRBJ1-2; no definite D call. The germline V gene has CDR1 SGHTA and CDR2 FQGTGA. Trimming removed 1 base from V and 4 bases from J, with 16 bases in between. This CDR3 has 16 residues. The CDR3 region is CASSLMAGVGVYGYTF. The CDR3 DNA follows: TGTGCCAGCAGCTTAATGGCCGGGGTCGGGGTCTATGGCTACACCTTC. Looking up the rest from reference TRBV7-3 and TRBJ1-2 gives the full variable domain: GAGVSQTPSNKVTEKGKYVELRCDPISGHTALYWYRQSLGQGPEFLIYFQGTGAADDSGLPNDRFFAVRPEGSVSTLKIQRTERGDSAVYLCASSLMAGVGVYGYTFGSGTRLTVV.

CDR3 protein: CASSLGQASGNTIYF. CDR3 in DNA: TGTGCCAGCAGCTTGGGGCAGGCCTCTGGAAACACCATATATTTT. The gene calls are TRBV5-8 and TRBJ1-3; D unclear. This CDR3 is 15 amino acids long. With 0 bases removed from V and 0 bases from J, the gap between germline ends came to 7 bases. Germline lookup yields CDR1 SGHTS and CDR2 YDEGEE.

This clone was seen a few times. The chain employs TRBV18 and TRBJ1-1, with D possibly matching TRBD1 (5 bases). Trimming cost V 6 bases and J 4 bases, with 12 bases left between them. The CDR3 loop spans 13 amino acids. Germline V gene lookup returns CDR1 KGHSH and CDR2 LQKENI. In DNA form, the CDR3 reads TGTGCCAGCTCTAGGCAGGGAGGCACTGAAGCTTTCTTT. It encodes CASSRQGGTEAFF.

CDR3 DNA: TGTGCCAGCAGTTTAGGGGGGGGACGGTACACTGAAGCTTTCTTT. Its translation: CASSLGGGRYTEAFF. The chain uses TRBV28 and TRBJ1-1, with D possibly TRBD1 on 5 matching bases. The V gene's germline CDR1 is MDHEN and CDR2 SYDVKM. Trimming shortened V by 2 bases and J by 3 bases, and 13 bases separated the two germline ends. The CDR3 length is 15 residues.

The chain carries TRBV11-2 and TRBJ2-1; 8 bases are a match to TRBD2. The CDR3 is 14 residues long. From germline, CDR1 is SGHAT and CDR2 FQNNGV. Trimming took 4 bases from V and 9 from J; bases not matched to a gene: 8. The CDR3 is CASSSNRGGLEQFF. CDR3 coding DNA: TGTGCCAGCAGCTCCAATCGGGGGGGCCTTGAGCAGTTCTTC.

V is TRBV28 and J is TRBJ2-7; 8 nucleotides match TRBD1. The J segment lost 0 bases and the V segment lost 3 bases, leaving 10 bases of the junction unmatched. This CDR3 region has 17 residues. The germline CDR1 and CDR2 sequences are MDHEN and SYDVKM. The CDR3 DNA follows: TGTGCCAGCAGTTTCCCTGGGACAGGACTGAGCTCCTACGAGCAGTACTTC. Its translation is CASSFPGTGLSSYEQYF.

This chain uses TRBV5-5 with TRBJ1-2, with D possibly being TRBD1 (5 bases). The CDR3 is 11 amino acids. The ends were cut back, 2 bases at V and 8 bases at J, with 7 bases in the middle. Germline lookup yields CDR1 SGHKS and CDR2 YYEKEE (reference sequence). The DNA of the CDR3 is TGTGCCAGCAGCTTCCCAGGGGGCTACACCTTC. Translation gives CASSFPGGYTF.

This clone was picked up a small number of times. The chain recombines TRBV7-9 with TRBJ1-1; D remains ambiguous. The CDR3 consists of 12 residues. V was trimmed by 1 base and J by 7 bases, leaving 7 bases between them. From germline, CDR1 is SEHNR and CDR2 FQNEAQ (reference sequence). The CDR3 spells CASSLVGSEAFF. Written as DNA, the CDR3 is TGTGCCAGCAGCTTAGTTGGGAGTGAAGCTTTCTTT. The whole variable domain, filled in from reference TRBV7-9 and TRBJ1-1, reads DTGVSQNPRHKITKRGQNVTFRCDPISEHNRLYWYRQTLGQGPEFLTYFQNEAQLEKSRLLSDRFSAERPKGSFSTLEIQRTEQGDSAMYLCASSLVGSEAFFGQGTRLTVV.

The V call is TRBV21-1, the J call TRBJ2-3; the DNA was not used to check the table's D call, TRBD2. TRBV21-1 is reported as a pseudogene. CDR3 length: 16 amino acids. The CDR3 reads CASSQRTPTPTDTQYF. Written as DNA, the CDR3 is TGTGCCAGCAGTCAACGGACTCCCACCCCCACAGATACGCAGTATTTT.

The rearrangement links TRBV5-4 to TRBJ2-2; 8 positions match TRBD1. This CDR3 is 16 amino acids long. CDR1 and CDR2 from the germline V gene are SGHNT and YYREEE (reference sequence). Trimming took 2 bases from V and 0 from J; bases not matched to a gene: 3. The CDR3 coding sequence is TGTGCCAGCAGCTTTTTACAGGGGGCGAACACCGGGGAGCTGTTTTTT. Its translation: CASSFLQGANTGELFF.

V and J are TRBV6-2 or TRBV6-3 and TRBJ2-7, with D uncertain. This CDR3 spans 14 amino acids. The germline V gene encodes CDR1 MNHEY and CDR2 SVGEGT. Trimming removed 6 bases at V and 2 bases at J, with 14 bases between. In nucleotides, the CDR3 is TGTGCCAGCAGCCCCCTAACCCTAACCTACGAGCAGTACTTC. Its translation: CASSPLTLTYEQYF.

The rearrangement joins TRBV6-2 or TRBV6-3 to TRBJ2-7; tentative D call: TRBD1 (6 bases). The CDR3 covers 16 residues. Trimming cost V 2 bases and J 7 bases, with 21 bases left between them. Germline CDR1 is MNHEY and CDR2 is SVGEGT. CDR3 loop: CASSYGNRDLGEEQYF. CDR3 nucleotides: TGTGCCAGCAGTTACGGAAACAGGGATTTGGGCGAAGAGCAGTACTTC.

The chain employs TRBV4-2 and TRBJ2-1, with TRBD2 identical over 9 bases. The J segment lost 8 bases and the V segment lost 0 bases, leaving 8 bases of the junction unmatched. There are 16 residues in the CDR3. The germline V gene encodes CDR1 LGHNA and CDR2 YNFKEQ. The CDR3 region is CASSQDRAGGGDEQFF. CDR3 nucleotide sequence: TGTGCCAGCAGCCAAGATAGAGCGGGGGGCGGAGATGAGCAGTTCTTC.

The V and J genes are TRBV7-9 and TRBJ2-7; 16 bases agree with TRBD2. This CDR3 region has 15 residues. CDR1 and CDR2 (germline): SEHNR, FQNEAQ (reference sequence). Trimming cost V 6 bases and J 7 bases; bases outside gene matches: 6. The CDR3, as DNA: TGTGCCAGCAGAGGGACTAGCGGGGGGGCCTTAGAGCAGTACTTC. Translation gives CASRGTSGGALEQYF.

Of note for this clone: The same CDR3 arises from other DNA sequences in this sample as well. The chain employs TRBV5-1 and TRBJ2-2, with TRBD1 identical over 8 bases. Germline V gene sequence: CDR1 SGHRS, CDR2 YFSETQ. The V segment lost 2 bases and the J segment 4 bases; nucleotides outside the gene matches: 1. The length of the CDR3 is 14 residues. CDR3 sequence: CASSLGQGTGELFF. DNA of the CDR3: TGCGCCAGCAGCTTAGGACAGGGCACCGGGGAGCTGTTTTTT. The full variable domain, with the rest looked up from reference TRBV5-1 and TRBJ2-2, is KAGVTQTPRYLIKTRGQQVTLSCSPISGHRSVSWYQQTPGQGLQFLFEYFSETQRNKGNFPGRFSGRQFSNSRSEMNVSTLELGDSALYLCASSLGQGTGELFFGEGSRLTVL.

The CDR3 loop reads CASSPSGQGISPLHF. CDR3 sequence (DNA): TGCGCCAGCAGCCCATCGGGACAGGGCATTTCACCCCTCCACTTT. The chain recombines TRBV5-1 with TRBJ1-6; the match to TRBD1 covers 9 bases. J was trimmed by 9 bases and V by 4 bases; bases with no gene match: 8. From germline, CDR1 is SGHRS and CDR2 YFSETQ. The CDR3 runs 15 residues.

The genes are TRBV19 and TRBJ1-1, with D perhaps matching TRBD1 (6 bases). The CDR3 totals 15 residues. The germline gives CDR1 LNHDA, CDR2 SQIVND (reference sequence). The V end was cut by 7 bases, the J end by 0 bases, with 15 bases between. CDR3: CASKTGNLMNTEAFF. CDR3 DNA: TGTGCCAGTAAGACAGGCAACCTAATGAACACTGAAGCTTTCTTT.

This clone was detected once. The J gene is TRBJ2-1, the V gene TRBV6-5; a possible D gene is TRBD2 (5 bases). With 2 bases removed from V and 8 bases from J, the gap between germline ends came to 13 bases. The CDR3 loop spans 14 amino acids. CDR1 is MNHEY, CDR2 SVGAGI, per germline. CDR3 DNA sequence: TGTGCCAGCAGTTACGAGTCGGGGTGGGATGAGCAGTTCTTC. Protein sequence: CASSYESGWDEQFF.

About this clone itself: The sample contains more than one DNA sequence encoding this CDR3. The chain has TRBV30 and TRBJ2-3, with 8 bases matching TRBD2. Trimming at V came to 0 bases and at J to 3 bases, leaving 2 bases not matched to a gene. Germline V gives CDR1 GTSNPN, CDR2 SVGIG (reference sequence). The CDR3 has 14 residues. The CDR3 loop reads CAWSVAGGTDTQYF. The CDR3 DNA is TGTGCCTGGAGTGTGGCGGGGGGTACAGATACGCAGTATTTT. Looking up the rest from reference TRBV30 and TRBJ2-3 gives the full variable domain: SQTIHQWPATLVQPVGSPLSLECTVEGTSNPNLYWYRQAAGRGLQLLFYSVGIGQISSEVPQNLSASRPQDRQFILSSKKLLLSDSGFYLCAWSVAGGTDTQYFGPGTRLTVL.

This clone has more than one count but fewer than ten. J is TRBJ2-7 and V is TRBV5-1, with a possible D match to TRBD2 (5 bases). The CDR3 is 15 residues long. Germline V gene data show CDR1 as SGHRS and CDR2 as YFSETQ. The V and J ends lost 0 bases and 5 bases respectively, with 15 bases between them. DNA for the CDR3: TGCGCCAGCAGCTTGGTTTTCGGGTCGGGGAACGAGCAGTACTTC. Encoded protein: CASSLVFGSGNEQYF. Full variable domain (remainder filled in from reference TRBV5-1 and TRBJ2-7): KAGVTQTPRYLIKTRGQQVTLSCSPISGHRSVSWYQQTPGQGLQFLFEYFSETQRNKGNFPGRFSGRQFSNSRSEMNVSTLELGDSALYLCASSLVFGSGNEQYFGPGTRLTVT.